The T cell receptor (beta chain) described here comes from a study of shared clonotypes between healthy human individuals. The method was immunoSEQ multiplex PCR; TCRdb's version includes in-frame clones alone and lacks a portion of them. The table lists about 2.1 million clones, 85% to 95% of them singletons. This CDR3 comprises 15 residues. Per the germline V gene, CDR1 is SGDLS and CDR2 is YYNGEE. Trimming took 0 bases from V and 3 from J; bases not matched to a gene: 2. The naive CD8 fraction comprised CD45RO-negative cells positively selected for CCR7 and excluded terminally differentiated effector memory CD45RA+ cells.

Sequenced input: naive CD8+ T cells from PBMCs. The sequence derives from a man between 18 and 35 years old in good health. Some clones in this sample may be carry-over from other donors' samples. V is TRBV9 and J is TRBJ2-2; 7 bases map to TRBD1. The CDR3 spells CASSVGGGDTGELFF. CDR3 sequence (DNA): TGTGCCAGCAGCGTAGGAGGGGGCGACACCGGGGAGCTGTTTTTT.